These 5 T cell receptor beta chains share one sample of origin, sequenced in a study of blood T cell repertoires in COVID-19. The assay was immunoSEQ multiplex PCR, and TCRdb's table has in-frame clones only and misses some. The profile shows 100,000 to 150,000 clones, roughly 90% of them singletons. Sequenced sample: peripheral blood. These receptor sequences come from a man aged 45-65 years with acute or convalescent COVID-19.

This rearrangement joins TRBV6-2 or TRBV6-3 to TRBJ2-7; TRBD2 matches at 9 bases. Trimming cost V 5 bases and J 7 bases; bases outside gene matches: 12. The CDR3 is 15 residues long. Germline V gene lookup returns CDR1 MNHEY and CDR2 SVGEGT. CDR3 coding DNA: TGTGCCAGCAGTCACCCTGCGGGAGGGCCAGGTGAGCAGTACTTC. It codes for CASSHPAGGPGEQYF.

The rearrangement joins TRBV7-9 to TRBJ2-3, with 12 bases aligning to TRBD1. From germline, CDR1 is SEHNR and CDR2 FQNEAQ (reference sequence). The CDR3 is 16 amino acids. V was clipped by 8 bases and J by 4 bases; unmatched bases: 10. In DNA, the CDR3 is TGTGCCAGCCGCCATCTAGGGACAGGGGGCCCAGATACGCAGTATTTT. Encoded protein: CASRHLGTGGPDTQYF.

This clone was seen a handful of times. As DNA, the CDR3 is TGTGCCAGCAGTCTAGGTCGGGGTGCCCAAGAAAAACTGTTTTTT. Protein: CASSLGRGAQEKLFF. The chain has TRBV7-9 and TRBJ1-4; D is uncertain. Deletions cut 6 bases from V and 8 bases from J, with 19 bases between. In germline, CDR1 is SEHNR, CDR2 FQNEAQ (reference sequence). The CDR3 consists of 15 residues.

The chain's CDR3 is CATSDEDSDREKLFF. CDR3 DNA: TGTGCCACCAGTGATGAGGACTCCGATCGGGAAAAACTGTTTTTT. This chain connects TRBV24-1 to TRBJ1-4, with unresolved D. Germline V CDR1 and CDR2: KGHDR, SFDVKD. Deletions cut 3 bases from V and 8 bases from J, with 15 bases between. CDR3 length: 15 amino acids.

The chain has TRBV4-3 and TRBJ1-2; 10 bases are shared with TRBD1. This CDR3 is built from 14 residues. J lost 3 bases, V lost 4 bases, and 2 bases had no gene match. Germline-derived CDR1 and CDR2 are LGHNA and YSLEER. The CDR3 sequence is CASSRTGGDYGYTF. For the CDR3, the DNA is TGCGCCAGCAGCCGGACAGGGGGTGACTATGGCTACACCTTC.